Below, one T cell receptor beta chain is given with its context. Its antigen is undetermined. The record originates from a study of beta chain features in type 1 diabetes. General study points: The similarity of naive, central memory and Treg TCRB repertoires appeared greater among patients than among healthy donors. People with Type 1 diabetes carried modestly yet significantly shorter TCRB CDR3s in all four CD4+ subsets.

The entirety of the isolated RNA underwent reverse transcription, so expressed TCRB transcripts were sequenced. Method: immunoSEQ multiplex PCR; TCRdb's copy keeps in-frame clones and lacks some. Of 240,000 or so clones in the sample, roughly 22% were seen once. The sequencing input was naive CD4+ T cells from blood. The clonotype originates from a woman aged 40 to 50 with type 1 diabetes.

Here the CDR3 reads CASSQGLMTDPQETQYF. The DNA for the CDR3 is TGCGCCAGCAGCCAAGGACTGATGACAGACCCTCAAGAGACCCAGTACTTC. The chain uses TRBV4-3 and TRBJ2-5; TRBD1 might be the D (5 bases). Germline V gene data show CDR1 as LGHNA and CDR2 as YSLEER. Trimming stripped 1 base from V and 2 bases from J, with 17 bases between. CDR3 length equals 17 residues.